This TCR beta chain is drawn from a study of blood T cell repertoires in COVID-19. Study-wide context: The origin of the acute and convalescent COVID-19 samples was the United States, Italy and Spain.

Profiling relied on immunoSEQ multiplex PCR, and the TCRdb table lists in-frame clones only, not all of them. This sample has a few hundred thousand clones, with roughly nine tenths found just once. The CDR3 totals 13 residues. Trimming took off 5 bases at V and 8 bases at J, with 15 bases between the two ends. The sequence was collected from a woman in her forties who had recovered from COVID-19. What was sequenced was peripheral blood. The genes are TRBV12-3 or TRBV12-4 and TRBJ1-2; tentatively, D is TRBD1 (6 bases). This CDR3 is CASSLRQDGGYTF. CDR3 sequence (DNA): TGTGCCAGCAGTCTCCGACAGGATGGGGGCTACACCTTC.